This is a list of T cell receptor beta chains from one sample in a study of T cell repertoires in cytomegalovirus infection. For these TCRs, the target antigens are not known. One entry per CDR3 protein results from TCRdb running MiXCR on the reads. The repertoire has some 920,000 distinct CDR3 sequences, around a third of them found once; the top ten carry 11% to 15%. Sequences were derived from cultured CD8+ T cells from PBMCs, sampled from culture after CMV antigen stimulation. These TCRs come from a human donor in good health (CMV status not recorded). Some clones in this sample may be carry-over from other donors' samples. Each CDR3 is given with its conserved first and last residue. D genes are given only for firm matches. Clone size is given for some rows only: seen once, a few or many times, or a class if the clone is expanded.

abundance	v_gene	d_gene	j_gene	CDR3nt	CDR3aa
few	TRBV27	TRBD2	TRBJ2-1	TGTGCCAGCAGTCGTAGCGGGGCGAGCTCCTACAATGAGCAGTTCTTC	CASSRSGASSYNEQFF
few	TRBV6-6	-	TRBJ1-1	TGTGCCAGCAGTTTGGTCGGGATGAACACTGAAGCTTTCTTT	CASSLVGMNTEAFF
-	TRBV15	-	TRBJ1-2	TGTGCCACCAGCCCTACCCCGCAGACTCCCTATGGCTACACCTTC	CATSPTPQTPYGYTF
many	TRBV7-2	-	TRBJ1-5	TGTGCCAGCAGCTTAGCAGTCTATAGCAATCAGCCCCAGCATTTT	CASSLAVYSNQPQHF
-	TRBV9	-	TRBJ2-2	TGTGCCAGCAGCAGCCAGGGTGTGTTCGACACCGGGGAGCTGTTTTTT	CASSSQGVFDTGELFF
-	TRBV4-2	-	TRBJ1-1	TGTGCCAGCAGCCAAGACAGGGAAGGGGTCTTAAACACTGAAGCTTTCTTT	CASSQDREGVLNTEAFF
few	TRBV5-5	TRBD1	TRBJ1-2	TGTGCCAGCAGCTCGGACAGGGGGCTGAACTATGGCTACACCTTC	CASSSDRGLNYGYTF
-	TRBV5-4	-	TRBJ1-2	TGTGCCAGCAGCCCCGGCCCGGACAGTACCTACTACACCTTC	CASSPGPDSTYYTF
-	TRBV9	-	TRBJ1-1	TGTGCCAGCAGCGTCCGTCGGACGGAAATGAACACTGAAGCTTTCTTT	CASSVRRTEMNTEAFF
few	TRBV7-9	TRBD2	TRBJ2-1	TGTGCCAGCAGTTCTGTTAGACTAGCGGGGGTAGGTGAGCAGTTCTTC	CASSSVRLAGVGEQFF
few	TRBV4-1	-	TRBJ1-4	TGCGCCAGCAGCCAAGAGCCGGGCCCCGCGGCTGAAAAACTGTTTTTT	CASSQEPGPAAEKLFF
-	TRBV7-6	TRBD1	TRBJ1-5	TGTGTCAGCAGCTCGACAGGGGATCAGCCCCAGCATTTT	CVSSSTGDQPQHF
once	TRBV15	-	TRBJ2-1	TGTGCCACCCGGGACCACTCCTACAATGAGCAGTTCTTC	CATRDHSYNEQFF